A selection of T cell receptor beta chains follows, all from one sample in a study of response to subunit inactivated influenza vaccine. MiXCR was run by TCRdb on the RT-PCR reads, yielding one entry per CDR3 protein. The table includes hundreds of thousands of distinct CDR3 sequences, approximately 10% detected once. These data are also associated with another study on T cells expressing NK-cell markers.

The sample here was PBMCs from blood, taken on the day of vaccination. Receptors were obtained from a man aged 45-65 years who received an inactivated influenza vaccine. Each CDR3 is given with its conserved first and last residue. Fields, in order: D gene, V gene, J gene, clone size, CDR3 protein, CDR3 DNA. D genes are given only for firm matches. Clone size is stated in some rows and not others, as once, few, many or a class when expanded.

d_call: .
v_call: TRBV29-1
j_call: TRBJ2-3
clone_size: few
cdr3_aa: CSVGQGSDTQYF
cdr3_nt: TGCAGCGTTGGTCAGGGCTCAGATACGCAGTATTTT

d_call: .
v_call: TRBV9
j_call: TRBJ2-5
clone_size: .
cdr3_aa: CASSARPGETQYF
cdr3_nt: TGTGCCAGCAGCGCCAGGCCCGGGGAGACCCAGTACTTC

d_call: TRBD2
v_call: TRBV10-3
j_call: TRBJ2-3
clone_size: .
cdr3_aa: CATAHEAGVDTQYF
cdr3_nt: TGTGCCACGGCCCACGAAGCGGGAGTAGATACGCAGTATTTT

d_call: .
v_call: TRBV15
j_call: TRBJ1-1
clone_size: few
cdr3_aa: CATSRDGAFDEAFF
cdr3_nt: TGTGCCACCAGCAGAGATGGTGCATTTGATGAAGCTTTCTTT

d_call: TRBD1
v_call: TRBV7-6
j_call: TRBJ2-7
clone_size: few
cdr3_aa: CASSSRDRDAYEQYF
cdr3_nt: TGTGCCAGCAGCAGCCGGGACAGGGACGCCTACGAGCAGTACTTC

d_call: .
v_call: TRBV19
j_call: TRBJ2-4
clone_size: .
cdr3_aa: CASSTTGRLAKNIQYF
cdr3_nt: TGTGCCAGTAGTACTACAGGGCGACTAGCCAAAAACATTCAGTACTTC

d_call: .
v_call: TRBV29-1
j_call: TRBJ2-3
clone_size: .
cdr3_aa: CSVARRTSTDTQYF
cdr3_nt: TGCAGCGTCGCCCGACGAACTAGCACAGATACGCAGTATTTT

d_call: TRBD1
v_call: TRBV28
j_call: TRBJ1-5
clone_size: few
cdr3_aa: CASSIGGQGGYQPQHF
cdr3_nt: TGTGCCAGCTCAATCGGAGGTCAGGGGGGCTATCAGCCCCAGCATTTT

d_call: TRBD2
v_call: TRBV7-8
j_call: TRBJ2-3
clone_size: .
cdr3_aa: CASSLKLAGVSDTQYF
cdr3_nt: TGTGCCAGCAGCTTAAAACTAGCGGGAGTATCGGATACGCAGTATTTT

d_call: TRBD1
v_call: TRBV11-2
j_call: TRBJ1-3
clone_size: few
cdr3_aa: CASSFGQGSGNTIYF
cdr3_nt: TGTGCCAGCAGCTTTGGACAGGGCTCTGGAAACACCATATATTTT

d_call: .
v_call: TRBV11-3
j_call: TRBJ1-1
clone_size: few
cdr3_aa: CASSPRTPGGMNTEAFF
cdr3_nt: TGTGCCAGCAGCCCCCGTACACCGGGGGGGATGAACACTGAAGCTTTCTTT

d_call: TRBD1
v_call: TRBV5-1
j_call: TRBJ1-1
clone_size: .
cdr3_aa: CASSSGQGRGTEAFF
cdr3_nt: TGCGCCAGCAGCTCGGGACAGGGACGGGGCACTGAAGCTTTCTTT

d_call: .
v_call: TRBV20-1
j_call: TRBJ2-3
clone_size: few
cdr3_aa: CSAGDTEKATDTQYF
cdr3_nt: TGCAGTGCGGGGGACACGGAGAAAGCCACAGATACGCAGTATTTT

d_call: TRBD2
v_call: TRBV4-3
j_call: TRBJ2-7
clone_size: .
cdr3_aa: CASILPGLAVSYEQYF
cdr3_nt: TGCGCCAGCATCCTCCCGGGACTAGCGGTCTCCTACGAGCAGTACTTC

d_call: .
v_call: TRBV15
j_call: TRBJ1-2
clone_size: .
cdr3_aa: CATSRDPGSFGYTF
cdr3_nt: TGTGCCACCAGCAGAGATCCGGGGTCTTTTGGCTACACCTTC

d_call: .
v_call: TRBV12-3/TRBV12-4
j_call: TRBJ2-7
clone_size: many
cdr3_aa: CASSLGRVVGPSYEQYF
cdr3_nt: TGTGCCAGCAGTTTGGGTCGTGTGGTGGGACCTTCCTACGAGCAGTACTTC

d_call: .
v_call: TRBV12-3/TRBV12-4
j_call: TRBJ1-4
clone_size: few
cdr3_aa: CASTLIGQPNEKLFF
cdr3_nt: TGTGCCAGCACCCTAATAGGGCAGCCTAATGAAAAACTGTTTTTT

d_call: .
v_call: TRBV12-3/TRBV12-4
j_call: TRBJ1-3
clone_size: many
cdr3_aa: CASSKRGSGNTIYF
cdr3_nt: TGTGCCAGCAGTAAAAGGGGGTCTGGAAACACCATATATTTT